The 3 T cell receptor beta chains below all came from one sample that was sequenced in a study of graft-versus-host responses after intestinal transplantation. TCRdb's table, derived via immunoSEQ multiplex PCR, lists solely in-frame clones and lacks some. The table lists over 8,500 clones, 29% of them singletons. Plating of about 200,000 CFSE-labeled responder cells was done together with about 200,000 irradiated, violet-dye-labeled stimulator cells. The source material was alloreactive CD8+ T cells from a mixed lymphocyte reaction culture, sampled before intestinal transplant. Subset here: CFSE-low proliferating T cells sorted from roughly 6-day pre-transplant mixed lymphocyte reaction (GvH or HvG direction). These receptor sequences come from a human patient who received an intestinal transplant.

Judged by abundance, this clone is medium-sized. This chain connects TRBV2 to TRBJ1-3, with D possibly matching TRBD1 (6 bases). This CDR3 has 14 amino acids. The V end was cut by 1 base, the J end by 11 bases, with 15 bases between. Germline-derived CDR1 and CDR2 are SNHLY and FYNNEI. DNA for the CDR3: TGTGCCAGCAGTGAAGAGGGGACACCCGCGGCCATATATTTT. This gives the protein CASSEEGTPAAIYF.

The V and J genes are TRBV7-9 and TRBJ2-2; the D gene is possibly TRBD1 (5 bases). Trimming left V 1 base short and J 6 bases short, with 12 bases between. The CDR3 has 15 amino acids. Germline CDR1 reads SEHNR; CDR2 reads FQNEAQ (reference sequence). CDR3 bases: TGTGCCAGCAGCTTAGTGCAGGGTTTGTCCGGGGAGCTGTTTTTT. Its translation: CASSLVQGLSGELFF.

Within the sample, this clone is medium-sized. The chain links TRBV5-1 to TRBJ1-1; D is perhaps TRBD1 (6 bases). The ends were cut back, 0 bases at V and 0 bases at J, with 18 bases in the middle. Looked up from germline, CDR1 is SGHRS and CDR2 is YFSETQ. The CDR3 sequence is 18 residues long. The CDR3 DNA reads TGCGCCAGCAGCTTGGGGGATCAGGGGTTGTGGGTGAACACTGAAGCTTTCTTT. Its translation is CASSLGDQGLWVNTEAFF.